The present TCR beta chain was sequenced within a study of cytomegalovirus exposure and HLA in healthy donors. Points from the study as a whole: Across donors, most TCRs were seen rarely, yet some public ones were widespread.

This CDR3 spans 12 amino acids. V gave up 1 base and J gave up 2 bases, with 4 bases separating them. The germline gives CDR1 SGHDT, CDR2 YYEEEE. This clone came up a few times. What it binds is not known. TCRdb's copy holds only in-frame clones and misses some; the assay was immunoSEQ multiplex PCR. The table records some 80,000 clones, roughly 94% of them present only once. This chain joins TRBV5-6 and TRBJ2-7; no firm D call. The sequence came from a woman aged 18 to 35 in good health and CMV-seronegative. Sequences were obtained from PBMCs. The CDR3 coding sequence is TGTGCCAGCAGCTTGCCAGCCTACGAGCAGTACTTC. Translating it yields CASSLPAYEQYF.